The 23 T cell receptor beta chains in this list originate from one sample, sequenced in a study of OX40 agonist ivuxolimab in advanced cancers. The data were produced by immunoSEQ multiplex PCR, yet TCRdb's version contains in-frame clones alone and is incomplete. The sample holds more than 45,000 clones, around 84% seen once. The input for sequencing was CD4+ or CD8+ T cells sorted from blood, taken in a trial of the OX40 agonist ivuxolimab. The receptors shown here come from an adult with an advanced solid tumor such as melanoma, head and neck, liver or kidney cancer.

This chain connects TRBV6-5 to TRBJ2-5; D perhaps matches TRBD1 (6 bases). The CDR3 is 13 amino acids. With 6 bases removed from V and 1 base from J, the gap between germline ends came to 9 bases. Germline loops: CDR1 MNHEY, CDR2 SVGAGI. Here the CDR3 DNA reads TGTGCCAGCAGCCGGACAGTCCAAGAGACCCAGTACTTC. This translates into CASSRTVQETQYF.

This chain connects TRBV27 to TRBJ1-5, with D tentatively TRBD1 (6 bases). The CDR3 length is 15 residues. V gave up 5 bases and J gave up 4 bases, with 15 bases separating them. Germline V CDR1 and CDR2: MNHEY, SMNVEV (reference sequence). The CDR3 sequence is CASSKATGENQPQHF. Written as DNA, the CDR3 is TGTGCCAGCAGTAAGGCGACAGGAGAAAATCAGCCCCAGCATTTT.

V gene TRBV5-5 combines with J gene TRBJ2-4; D tentatively reads TRBD1 or TRBD2 (5 bases each). The germline gives CDR1 SGHKS, CDR2 YYEKEE (reference sequence). There are 18 residues in the CDR3. V dropped 0 bases and J dropped 1 base, with 17 bases sitting between them. The CDR3 DNA is TGTGCCAGCAGCTTGGAGTTTACCCCGGGGCGGGCCAAAAACATTCAGTACTTC. Translated: CASSLEFTPGRAKNIQYF.

This rearrangement joins TRBV11-2 to TRBJ2-5; the D gene could be TRBD1 or TRBD2 (5 bases each). Germline CDR1 is SGHAT and CDR2 is FQNNGV. The CDR3 loop spans 13 amino acids. V shed 6 bases and J shed 4 bases, with 12 bases lying between them. The DNA of the CDR3 is TGTGCCAGCAGTACCGGGACCGCAGAGACCCAGTACTTC. Translating gives CASSTGTAETQYF.

This clone appeared a few times. The rearrangement uses TRBV11-3 and TRBJ1-6; possibly TRBD1 for D (5 bases). The CDR3 length is 13 residues. In germline, CDR1 is SGHNT, CDR2 YENEEA. V gave up 5 bases and J gave up 9 bases, with 11 bases separating them. CDR3 sequence (DNA): TGTGCCAGCAGCCGGGACTGGTCTTCACCCCTCCACTTT. Encoded protein: CASSRDWSSPLHF.

The chain combines TRBV10-2 with TRBJ2-2; tentative D call: TRBD1 (5 bases). Deletions cut 4 bases from V and 6 bases from J, with 15 bases between. Per germline, CDR1 WSHSY and CDR2 SAAADI. The CDR3 is 15 amino acids. The chain's CDR3 is CASSATPQGAGELFF. The CDR3 bases are TGCGCCAGCAGTGCCACTCCCCAGGGCGCCGGGGAGCTGTTTTTT.

The chain couples TRBV7-2 to TRBJ1-1; D perhaps matches TRBD1 (5 bases). V lost 1 base and J 0 bases, leaving 21 bases between the germline ends. The CDR3 covers 19 residues. Germline V CDR1 and CDR2: SGHTA, FQGNSA. Here the CDR3 DNA reads TGTGCCAGCAGCTTAGAGTCCCAATGGGCAGCGGGGGTGAACACTGAAGCTTTCTTT. Its protein is CASSLESQWAAGVNTEAFF. Filled out from reference TRBV7-2 and TRBJ1-1, the complete variable domain reads GAGVSQSPSNKVTEKGKDVELRCDPISGHTALYWYRQSLGQGLEFLIYFQGNSAPDKSGLPSDRFSAERTGGSVSTLTIQRTQQEDSAVYLCASSLESQWAAGVNTEAFFGQGTRLTVV.

The V call is TRBV7-9, the J call TRBJ1-2; D gene unclear. V was clipped by 4 bases and J by 6 bases, with 15 bases between them. The length of the CDR3 is 14 residues. Germline CDR1 is SEHNR and CDR2 is FQNEAQ (reference sequence). The CDR3 is CASSSLADENGYTF. Here the CDR3 DNA reads TGTGCCAGCAGCTCCCTAGCGGACGAAAATGGCTACACCTTC.

This chain connects TRBV7-2 to TRBJ2-2; weak D call: TRBD1 (6 bases). This CDR3 spans 14 amino acids. The V end was cut by 4 bases, the J end by 4 bases, with 10 bases between. Germline CDR1 SGHTA, CDR2 FQGNSA. The CDR3 loop reads CASSSGHLTGELFF. The CDR3 DNA reads as TGTGCCAGCAGCTCGGGACACCTCACCGGGGAGCTGTTTTTT.

The chain is built from TRBV6-6 and TRBJ2-3, with a tentative D call TRBD1 (6 bases). With 2 bases removed from V and 0 bases from J, the gap between germline ends came to 12 bases. CDR3 size: 16 residues. Looked up from germline, CDR1 is MNHNY and CDR2 is SVGAGI (reference sequence). The CDR3 loop is CASSYTGHTSTDTQYF. The CDR3 DNA reads as TGTGCCAGCAGTTACACGGGACACACTAGCACAGATACGCAGTATTTT.

This clone has a single count. The gene calls are TRBV10-3 and TRBJ2-7; 10 bases align to TRBD2. The junction had 6 bases not matched to a gene; V was cut back by 5 bases and J by 2 bases. The V gene's germline CDR1 is ENHRY and CDR2 SYGVKD. The CDR3 extends over 15 amino acids. The CDR3 here is CAISWGSGRAYEQYF. CDR3 sequence (DNA): TGTGCCATCAGTTGGGGAAGCGGGAGGGCCTACGAGCAGTACTTC.

This clone has more than one count but fewer than ten. The chain employs TRBV10-3 and TRBJ1-1; no reliable D call. Deletions cut 6 bases from V and 1 base from J, with 3 bases between. The germline CDR1 and CDR2 sequences are ENHRY and SYGVKD. The CDR3 contains 11 residues. CDR3 sequence: CAIRGNTEAFF. The CDR3 DNA follows: TGTGCCATCAGGGGGAACACTGAAGCTTTCTTT.

CDR3 region: CASSKVGQSNQPQHF. The CDR3, as DNA: TGTGCCAGCAGCAAAGTCGGGCAGAGCAATCAGCCCCAGCATTTT. The rearrangement uses TRBV21-1 and TRBJ1-5. TRBV21-1 is recorded as a pseudogene. The CDR3 spans 15 residues.

This clone was seen just once. The chain has TRBV13 and TRBJ1-2; 9 nucleotides line up with TRBD1. The J segment lost 7 bases and the V segment lost 2 bases, leaving 8 bases of the junction unmatched. CDR1 and CDR2 (germline): PRHDT, FYEKMQ (reference sequence). This CDR3 contains 15 residues. CDR3 in amino acids: CASSLPRGQGGGYTF. The CDR3 region has the DNA TGTGCCAGCAGCTTACCCAGGGGACAGGGTGGTGGCTACACCTTC.

The V and J genes are TRBV18 and TRBJ2-7; 8 bases match TRBD2. The ends lost 0 bases at V and 7 bases at J; junction bases unmatched: 8. The V gene's germline CDR1 is KGHSH and CDR2 LQKENI. This CDR3 is 15 amino acids long. CDR3 protein: CASSPPAGDRREQYF. The CDR3 coding sequence is TGTGCCAGCTCACCACCAGCGGGAGACCGTCGAGAGCAGTACTTC.

V usage is TRBV11-3 and J usage is TRBJ2-7; a possible D gene is TRBD2 (6 bases). Trimming removed 0 bases from V and 6 bases from J, with 9 bases in between. Germline CDR1 and CDR2: SGHNT and YENEEA. This CDR3 comprises 13 residues. The CDR3 DNA follows: TGTGCCAGCAGCTTAGATGGGGGGACCGAGCAGTACTTC. Its translation: CASSLDGGTEQYF. Filled out from reference TRBV11-3 and TRBJ2-7, the complete variable domain reads EAGVVQSPRYKIIEKKQPVAFWCNPISGHNTLYWYLQNLGQGPELLIRYENEEAVDDSQLPKDRFSAERLKGVDSTLKIQPAELGDSAVYLCASSLDGGTEQYFGPGTRLTVT.

The chain links TRBV7-3 to TRBJ2-7, with 12 positions matching TRBD2. The CDR3 is made up of 15 amino acids. The trim removed 5 bases at V and 4 bases at J, leaving 6 bases unmatched. The germline gives CDR1 SGHTA, CDR2 FQGTGA. CDR3 sequence reads: CASSIGLAGTYEQYF. In DNA form, the CDR3 reads TGTGCCAGCAGCATCGGACTAGCGGGAACGTACGAGCAGTACTTC. Supplemented by reference TRBV7-3 and TRBJ2-7, the full variable domain reads GAGVSQTPSNKVTEKGKYVELRCDPISGHTALYWYRQSLGQGPEFLIYFQGTGAADDSGLPNDRFFAVRPEGSVSTLKIQRTERGDSAVYLCASSIGLAGTYEQYFGPGTRLTVT.

The chain has TRBV19 and TRBJ1-2; 7 positions agree with TRBD1. The V and J ends lost 7 bases and 2 bases, in that order; junction bases with no gene match: 10. Germline V gene sequence: CDR1 LNHDA, CDR2 SQIVND (reference sequence). This CDR3 is 15 amino acids long. The CDR3 protein is CASTETGILNYGYTF. The CDR3 bases are TGTGCCAGTACCGAGACAGGGATACTGAACTATGGCTACACCTTC.

This clone was counted once. The rearrangement uses TRBV29-1 and TRBJ1-1; tentatively, D is TRBD1 (5 bases). Germline V gene lookup returns CDR1 SQVTM and CDR2 ANQGSEA. Deletions cut 5 bases from V and 4 bases from J, with 14 bases between. The CDR3 sequence is 13 residues long. In DNA form, the CDR3 reads TGCAGCGTTCGCCAGGGCTTTAGCACTGAAGCTTTCTTT. Translated, it gives CSVRQGFSTEAFF.

The chain has TRBV5-4 and TRBJ2-3, with D possibly matching TRBD2 (6 bases). Trimming took off 0 bases at V and 1 base at J, with 12 bases between the two ends. The germline gives CDR1 SGHNT, CDR2 YYREEE (reference sequence). The CDR3 contains 16 residues. In DNA, the CDR3 is TGTGCCAGCAGCTTGGCCGGGGGTTGGGGCACAGATACGCAGTATTTT. It codes for CASSLAGGWGTDTQYF.

The CDR3 reads CASSLVGGHEQYF. The CDR3 DNA sequence: TGTGCCAGCAGCTTAGTGGGGGGCCACGAGCAGTACTTC. The rearrangement links TRBV7-2 to TRBJ2-7, with D perhaps matching TRBD1 or TRBD2 (6 bases each). Germline V lookup: CDR1 SGHTA, CDR2 FQGNSA. Trimming left V 1 base short and J 5 bases short, with 9 bases between. The CDR3 extends over 13 amino acids.

This chain uses TRBV18 with TRBJ2-1; 8 bases align to TRBD1. The junction had 5 bases not matched to a gene; V was cut back by 2 bases and J by 5 bases. From germline, CDR1 is KGHSH and CDR2 LQKENI. CDR3 size: 15 residues. Here the CDR3 DNA reads TGTGCCAGCTCACCAAGGACAGGGAGAGACAATGAGCAGTTCTTC. Protein: CASSPRTGRDNEQFF.

V usage is TRBV10-3 and J usage is TRBJ1-5; 7 bases are a match to TRBD1. The CDR3 contains 12 residues. Germline trimming cut 10 bases from V and 9 bases from J; bases unmatched to any gene: 9. Germline V lookup: CDR1 ENHRY, CDR2 SYGVKD. The CDR3 sequence: CATTGEIGPQHF. CDR3 bases: TGTGCCACCACAGGGGAGATAGGGCCCCAGCATTTT.